These T cell receptor beta chains were read from a single sample in a study of identical twins. TCRdb itself ran the 5' RACE reads through MiXCR, one entry per CDR3 protein. This table holds some 320,000 distinct CDR3 sequences, 9% to 15% found once. These sequences were also reported in another study, on yellow fever vaccine responses in identical twins.

What was sequenced was CD8+ T cells sorted from blood. These receptors all come from a young woman in good health. Both conserved end residues are part of each CDR3. The order of the fields is V gene, J gene, D gene, clone size, CDR3 DNA, CDR3 protein. The D gene is left open where the match is weak. Rows may omit the clone size; those that give it use once, few, many or a size class.

V gene: TRBV6-1
J gene: TRBJ1-6
D gene: TRBD1
clone size: many
CDR3 DNA: TGTGCCAGCAAACCCGGGACAGGGGTTTCACCCCTCCACTTT
CDR3 protein: CASKPGTGVSPLHF

V gene: TRBV28
J gene: TRBJ2-7
D gene: TRBD2
clone size: many
CDR3 DNA: TGTGCCAGCAGTCCGGAAGCGGGAGGAACCTACGAGCAGTACTTC
CDR3 protein: CASSPEAGGTYEQYF

V gene: TRBV2
J gene: TRBJ2-1
D gene: -
clone size: -
CDR3 DNA: TGTGCCAGCAGTGAAGAAATTCAGATCTACAATGAGCAGTTCTTC
CDR3 protein: CASSEEIQIYNEQFF

V gene: TRBV12-3/TRBV12-4
J gene: TRBJ2-1
D gene: TRBD2
clone size: -
CDR3 DNA: TGTGCCAGCAGTAGCCCGGGACTAGCGGGAGGGGGGGAGTTCTTC
CDR3 protein: CASSSPGLAGGGEFF

V gene: TRBV6-2/TRBV6-3
J gene: TRBJ1-1
D gene: -
clone size: many
CDR3 DNA: TGTGCCAGCAGTACATATAACGTCTTGAACACTGAAGCTTTCTTT
CDR3 protein: CASSTYNVLNTEAFF

V gene: TRBV5-6
J gene: TRBJ2-3
D gene: TRBD1
clone size: few
CDR3 DNA: TGTGCCAGCACCGATACCGGGACAGGTAGCACAGATACGCAGTATTTT
CDR3 protein: CASTDTGTGSTDTQYF

V gene: TRBV10-3
J gene: TRBJ2-7
D gene: -
clone size: few
CDR3 DNA: TGTGCCATCAGTGAGGGGGACACCTACGAGCAGTACTTC
CDR3 protein: CAISEGDTYEQYF

V gene: TRBV13
J gene: TRBJ2-5
D gene: TRBD1
clone size: -
CDR3 DNA: TGTGCCAGCAGCGGGGACAGACAGGGGGAGACCCAGTACTTC
CDR3 protein: CASSGDRQGETQYF

V gene: TRBV6-5
J gene: TRBJ2-7
D gene: TRBD1
clone size: -
CDR3 DNA: TGTGCCAGCAGCTACGAGGGGACAGGAACCTACGAGCAGTACTTC
CDR3 protein: CASSYEGTGTYEQYF

V gene: TRBV27
J gene: TRBJ2-1
D gene: -
clone size: -
CDR3 DNA: TGTGCCAGCAGTGTCGGGGAAGGGTATTCAGATGAGCAGTTCTTC
CDR3 protein: CASSVGEGYSDEQFF

V gene: TRBV15
J gene: TRBJ2-1
D gene: -
clone size: many
CDR3 DNA: TGTGCCACCAGCAGAGTCCCCGCCGATGAGCAGTTCTTC
CDR3 protein: CATSRVPADEQFF

V gene: TRBV29-1
J gene: TRBJ2-1
D gene: -
clone size: many
CDR3 DNA: TGCAGCGTTGTGCGGGCGCTCTACAATGAGCAGTTCTTC
CDR3 protein: CSVVRALYNEQFF

V gene: TRBV4-1
J gene: TRBJ2-2
D gene: -
clone size: few
CDR3 DNA: TGCGCCAGCAGCCAAGGGGGCTGGGAGCTGTTTTTT
CDR3 protein: CASSQGGWELFF

V gene: TRBV3-1
J gene: TRBJ2-7
D gene: TRBD1
clone size: -
CDR3 DNA: TGTGCCAGCAGCCAAGAAGGACAGGGGGACTACGAGCAGTACTTC
CDR3 protein: CASSQEGQGDYEQYF

V gene: TRBV27
J gene: TRBJ2-5
D gene: TRBD2
clone size: -
CDR3 DNA: TGTGCCAGCAGCATTTATGCGGTTGTTAGCGGGGCCCCGCAAGAGACCCAGTACTTC
CDR3 protein: CASSIYAVVSGAPQETQYF

V gene: TRBV6-5
J gene: TRBJ2-1
D gene: -
clone size: many
CDR3 DNA: TGTGCCAGCAGTTACAACGGCAGGGAGCAGTTCTTC
CDR3 protein: CASSYNGREQFF

V gene: TRBV3-1
J gene: TRBJ2-1
D gene: -
clone size: -
CDR3 DNA: TGTGCCAGCAGCCAAGATACGACAGGCCAGCGCAATGAGCAGTTCTTC
CDR3 protein: CASSQDTTGQRNEQFF

V gene: TRBV19
J gene: TRBJ1-5
D gene: TRBD1
clone size: -
CDR3 DNA: TGTGCCAGTAGTTCCTCGGACAGGGTTACCAATCAGCCCCAGCATTTT
CDR3 protein: CASSSSDRVTNQPQHF

V gene: TRBV7-6
J gene: TRBJ2-2
D gene: -
clone size: -
CDR3 DNA: TGTGCCAGCAGCTTAGCCCGGGACTTGAACACCGGGGAGCTGTTTTTT
CDR3 protein: CASSLARDLNTGELFF

V gene: TRBV3-1
J gene: TRBJ2-1
D gene: TRBD2
clone size: -
CDR3 DNA: TGTGCCACCAGCCAACATGGGGCCGGACTAGCGGGATGGAATGAGCAGTTCTTC
CDR3 protein: CATSQHGAGLAGWNEQFF

V gene: TRBV9
J gene: TRBJ2-5
D gene: -
clone size: few
CDR3 DNA: TGTGCCAGCAGCGTAGAGGGGACTCTCCAAGAGACCCAGTACTTC
CDR3 protein: CASSVEGTLQETQYF

V gene: TRBV13
J gene: TRBJ2-1
D gene: -
clone size: few
CDR3 DNA: TGTGCCAGCCTCCAGGGGAGTGGCAATGAGCAGTTCTTC
CDR3 protein: CASLQGSGNEQFF

V gene: TRBV18
J gene: TRBJ1-2
D gene: TRBD1
clone size: -
CDR3 DNA: TGTGCCAGCAGTTCCAACCCCGGGACAGGGCATGGCTACACCTTC
CDR3 protein: CASSSNPGTGHGYTF

V gene: TRBV28
J gene: TRBJ1-1
D gene: -
clone size: few
CDR3 DNA: TGTGCCAGCAGTTTTGCGGCAGGCCGAAGGGGCACTGAAGCTTTCTTT
CDR3 protein: CASSFAAGRRGTEAFF

V gene: TRBV29-1
J gene: TRBJ2-7
D gene: TRBD1
clone size: many
CDR3 DNA: TGCAGCGCAGCGACAGGGGCCGAATACGAGCAGTACTTC
CDR3 protein: CSAATGAEYEQYF

V gene: TRBV20-1
J gene: TRBJ2-1
D gene: TRBD2
clone size: -
CDR3 DNA: TGCAGTGCCACAGGACTAGCGGAGAACTACAATGAGCAGTTCTTC
CDR3 protein: CSATGLAENYNEQFF

V gene: TRBV5-6
J gene: TRBJ2-1
D gene: -
clone size: -
CDR3 DNA: TGTGCCAGCAGCACCGGACCGCCTAAGCAGTTCTTC
CDR3 protein: CASSTGPPKQFF

V gene: TRBV11-2
J gene: TRBJ2-1
D gene: TRBD2
clone size: -
CDR3 DNA: TGTGCCAGCAGCAAGCTCCTCCTAGCGGGAGGACCCCTCAGCTCCTACAATGAGCAGTTCTTC
CDR3 protein: CASSKLLLAGGPLSSYNEQFF

V gene: TRBV5-1
J gene: TRBJ2-5
D gene: -
clone size: -
CDR3 DNA: TGCGCCAGCAGCCAGATACCGGGGGAGACCCAGTACTTC
CDR3 protein: CASSQIPGETQYF

V gene: TRBV5-5
J gene: TRBJ2-3
D gene: -
clone size: many
CDR3 DNA: TGTGCCAGCAGCTTGGGGCAGGACACAGATACGCAGTATTTT
CDR3 protein: CASSLGQDTDTQYF

V gene: TRBV6-5
J gene: TRBJ2-2
D gene: TRBD1
clone size: -
CDR3 DNA: TGTGCCAGCAGTTTCCCCGGGACAGGGGGCGCCGGGGAGCTGTTTTTT
CDR3 protein: CASSFPGTGGAGELFF

V gene: TRBV20-1
J gene: TRBJ2-4
D gene: -
clone size: few
CDR3 DNA: TGCAGTGCTAGGGGGGGAGCCAAAAACATTCAGTACTTC
CDR3 protein: CSARGGAKNIQYF

V gene: TRBV27
J gene: TRBJ1-2
D gene: -
clone size: few
CDR3 DNA: TGTGCCAGCAGTTTAAGTCTGACAGATGGCTACACCTTC
CDR3 protein: CASSLSLTDGYTF

V gene: TRBV20-1
J gene: TRBJ2-7
D gene: -
clone size: few
CDR3 DNA: TGCAGTGCCCCAGCGCAGGGTACCTACGAGCAGTACTTC
CDR3 protein: CSAPAQGTYEQYF

V gene: TRBV28
J gene: TRBJ2-3
D gene: TRBD2
clone size: -
CDR3 DNA: TGTGCCAGCAGTAAGGGACTAGCGGGAGTAACAGATACGCAGTATTTT
CDR3 protein: CASSKGLAGVTDTQYF

V gene: TRBV12-5
J gene: TRBJ2-7
D gene: -
clone size: few
CDR3 DNA: TGTGCTAGTGCCGTGTACGAGCAGTACTTC
CDR3 protein: CASAVYEQYF

V gene: TRBV3-1
J gene: TRBJ2-7
D gene: -
clone size: few
CDR3 DNA: TGTGCCAGCAGCCAAGACCCTAGCGTCAACGAGCAGTACTTC
CDR3 protein: CASSQDPSVNEQYF

V gene: TRBV7-8
J gene: TRBJ1-5
D gene: -
clone size: few
CDR3 DNA: TGTGCCAGCAGCCAAGGTCTGGGCAATCAGCCCCAGCATTTT
CDR3 protein: CASSQGLGNQPQHF

V gene: TRBV28
J gene: TRBJ2-1
D gene: -
clone size: -
CDR3 DNA: TGTGCCACAGTTCACTCGGCCGATGAGCAGTTCTTC
CDR3 protein: CATVHSADEQFF

V gene: TRBV6-1
J gene: TRBJ1-6
D gene: -
clone size: few
CDR3 DNA: TGTGCCAGCAGTGATTACAGGGACCTCACCCTCCACTTT
CDR3 protein: CASSDYRDLTLHF